This T cell receptor (beta chain) comes out of a study of cytomegalovirus exposure and HLA in healthy donors. Notes on the study in general: Confirmation was obtained in vitro that three CMV-associated chains are specific for CMV antigens. Per published accounts, TCR beta sequences correctly predicted the HLA-A and HLA-B alleles of most subjects.

CDR1 MDHEN and CDR2 SYDVKM come from the germline V gene. The CDR3 has 16 amino acids. V lost 1 base and J lost 4, with 14 bases in between. Healthy people donating bone marrow made up the donors. This clone came up a few times. Its antigen is undetermined. PCR employed 60 Vbeta and 13 Jbeta primers. Assay: immunoSEQ multiplex PCR; the TCRdb copy retains only in-frame clones and omits some. This repertoire shows about 200,000 clones, about 74% found once; its top ten account for around 16%. The sequenced material came from PBMCs. This receptor was identified in a man aged 35 to 55 in good health and CMV-seronegative. This chain links TRBV28 with TRBJ1-5; possibly TRBD1 for D (5 bases). The CDR3, as DNA: TGTGCCAGCAGTTTATTGGACGGGGGTGGGAATCAGCCCCAGCATTTT. This sequence encodes CASSLLDGGGNQPQHF.